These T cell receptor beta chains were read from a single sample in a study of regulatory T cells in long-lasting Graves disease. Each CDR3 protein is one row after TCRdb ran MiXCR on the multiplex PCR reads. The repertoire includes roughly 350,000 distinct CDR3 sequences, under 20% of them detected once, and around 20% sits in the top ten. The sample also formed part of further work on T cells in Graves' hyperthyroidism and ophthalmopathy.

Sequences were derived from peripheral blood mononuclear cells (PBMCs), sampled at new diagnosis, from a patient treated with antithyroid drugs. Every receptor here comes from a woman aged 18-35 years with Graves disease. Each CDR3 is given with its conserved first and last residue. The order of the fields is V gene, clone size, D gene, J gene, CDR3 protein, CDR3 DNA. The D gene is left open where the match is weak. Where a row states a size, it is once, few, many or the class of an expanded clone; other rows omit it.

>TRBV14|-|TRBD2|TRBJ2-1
CASSQVGIAGGYEQFF
TGTGCCAGCAGCCAAGTTGGTATAGCGGGGGGGTATGAGCAGTTCTTC
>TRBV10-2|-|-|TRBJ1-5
CASANHPSNQPQHF
TGCGCCAGCGCTAATCACCCCAGCAATCAGCCCCAGCATTTT
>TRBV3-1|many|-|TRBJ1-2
CASSQDRANYGYTF
TGTGCCAGCAGCCAAGATCGAGCTAACTATGGCTACACCTTC
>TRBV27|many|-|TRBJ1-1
CASSFRSLPLGQDTEAFF
TGTGCCAGCAGTTTCCGCTCCCTCCCGTTGGGGCAGGACACTGAAGCTTTCTTT
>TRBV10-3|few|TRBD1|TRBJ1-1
CATGAGTGSQDTEAFF
TGTGCCACGGGAGCCGGGACAGGGTCTCAGGACACTGAAGCTTTCTTT
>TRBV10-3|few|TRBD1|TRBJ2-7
CAISEPGQRRPYEQYF
TGTGCCATCAGTGAGCCGGGACAGCGAAGGCCCTACGAGCAGTACTTC
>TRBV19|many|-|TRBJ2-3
CASPGTRLTTDTQYF
TGTGCCAGCCCCGGGACCAGGTTAACCACAGATACGCAGTATTTT
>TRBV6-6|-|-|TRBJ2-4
CASSYSRGDIQYF
TGTGCCAGCAGTTACTCGAGGGGGGACATTCAGTACTTC
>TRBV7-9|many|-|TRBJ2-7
CASSSSGTGSPSEQYF
TGTGCCAGCAGCTCCAGTGGTACAGGGTCCCCCTCCGAGCAGTACTTC
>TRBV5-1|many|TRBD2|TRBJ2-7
CASSSGTSFYEQYF
TGCGCCAGCAGCTCCGGGACTAGCTTTTACGAGCAGTACTTC
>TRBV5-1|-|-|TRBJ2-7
CASSPWAGAISYEQYF
TGCGCCAGCAGCCCTTGGGCAGGGGCGATCTCCTACGAGCAGTACTTC
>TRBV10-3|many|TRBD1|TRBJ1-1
CAISDQGTGAGTEAFF
TGTGCCATCAGTGACCAAGGGACAGGCGCCGGCACTGAAGCTTTCTTT
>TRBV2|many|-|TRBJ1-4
CASSGTGSANEKLFF
TGTGCCAGCAGTGGAACGGGGTCGGCTAATGAAAAACTGTTTTTT
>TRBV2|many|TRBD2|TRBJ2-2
CASTGTSGRFGELFF
TGTGCCAGCACCGGGACTAGCGGGAGGTTCGGGGAGCTGTTTTTT
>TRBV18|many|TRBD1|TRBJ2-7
CASSPPGGQASEQYF
TGTGCCAGCTCACCACCGGGGGGACAGGCTTCCGAGCAGTACTTC
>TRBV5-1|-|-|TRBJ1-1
CASSLGGGGYTEAFF
TGCGCCAGCAGCTTGGGGGGGGGGGGTTACACTGAAGCTTTCTTT
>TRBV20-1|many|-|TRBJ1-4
CSARRASEKLFF
TGCAGTGCTAGACGGGCCTCTGAAAAACTGTTTTTT
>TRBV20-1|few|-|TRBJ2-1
CSARWSENEQFF
TGCAGCGCCCGCTGGTCGGAAAATGAGCAGTTCTTC
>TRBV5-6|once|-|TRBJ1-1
CASTPRGGGNTEAFF
TGTGCCAGCACCCCACGAGGGGGGGGGAACACTGAAGCTTTCTTT
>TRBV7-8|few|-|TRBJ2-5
CAGRGAEETQYF
TGTGCCGGACGGGGGGCCGAAGAGACCCAGTACTTC
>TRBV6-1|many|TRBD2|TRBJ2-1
CAICLAGDYNEQFF
TGTGCCATCTGTCTAGCGGGAGACTACAATGAGCAGTTCTTC
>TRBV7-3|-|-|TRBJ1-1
CASSSSGSNTEAFF
TGTGCCAGCAGCTCCTCGGGGTCGAACACTGAAGCTTTCTTT
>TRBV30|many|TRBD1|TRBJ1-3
CAWSARRQGTGNTIYF
TGTGCCTGGAGTGCACGGCGACAGGGGACTGGAAACACCATATATTTT
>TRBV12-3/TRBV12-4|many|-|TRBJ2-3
CASSRDSITQYF
TGTGCCAGCAGTAGGGACTCTATTACGCAGTATTTT
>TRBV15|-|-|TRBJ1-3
CATSTGRHLSGNTIYF
TGTGCCACCAGCACGGGACGGCATCTTTCTGGAAACACCATATATTTT
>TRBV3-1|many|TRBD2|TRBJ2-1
CASSQENSGLVFYNEQFF
TGTGCCAGCAGCCAAGAGAACTCTGGACTAGTCTTTTACAATGAGCAGTTCTTC
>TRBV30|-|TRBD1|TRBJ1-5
CAWSVGTGYNQPQHF
TGTGCCTGGAGTGTCGGGACAGGGTACAATCAGCCCCAGCATTTT
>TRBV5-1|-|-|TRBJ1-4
CASSLEGQGEKLFF
TGCGCCAGCAGCTTAGAAGGGCAAGGCGAAAAACTGTTTTTT
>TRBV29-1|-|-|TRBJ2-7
CSVLTSPYEQYF
TGCAGCGTTCTTACTTCCCCCTACGAGCAGTACTTC
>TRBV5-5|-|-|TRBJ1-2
CASSITGFSGYTF
TGTGCCAGCAGCATAACAGGATTCTCTGGCTACACCTTC
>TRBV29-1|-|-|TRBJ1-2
CSARTDNYGYTF
TGCAGCGCCCGGACGGATAACTATGGCTACACCTTC
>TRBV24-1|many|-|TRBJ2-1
CATSDPRGAEYNEQFF
TGTGCCACCAGTGACCCCAGGGGGGCAGAATACAATGAGCAGTTCTTC
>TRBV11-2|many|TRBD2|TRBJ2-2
CASRATRTSLDTGELFF
TGTGCCAGCAGGGCCACAAGGACTAGCTTGGACACCGGGGAGCTGTTTTTT
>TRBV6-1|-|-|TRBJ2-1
CASSEETGSYNEQFF
TGTGCCAGCAGTGAGGAGACAGGCTCCTACAATGAGCAGTTCTTC
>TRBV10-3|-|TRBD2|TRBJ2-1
CAISLAGTSGVWNEQFF
TGTGCCATCAGCCTGGCCGGGACTAGCGGGGTGTGGAATGAGCAGTTCTTC
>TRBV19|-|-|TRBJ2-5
CASSINRGETQYF
TGTGCCAGTAGTATAAACCGCGGAGAGACCCAGTACTTC
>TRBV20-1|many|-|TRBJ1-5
CSGRGDSNQPQHF
TGCAGTGGGAGAGGTGATAGCAATCAGCCCCAGCATTTT
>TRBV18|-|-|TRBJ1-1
CASSPLEGLRQAFF
TGTGCCAGCTCACCACTGGAAGGACTCCGACAGGCTTTCTTT